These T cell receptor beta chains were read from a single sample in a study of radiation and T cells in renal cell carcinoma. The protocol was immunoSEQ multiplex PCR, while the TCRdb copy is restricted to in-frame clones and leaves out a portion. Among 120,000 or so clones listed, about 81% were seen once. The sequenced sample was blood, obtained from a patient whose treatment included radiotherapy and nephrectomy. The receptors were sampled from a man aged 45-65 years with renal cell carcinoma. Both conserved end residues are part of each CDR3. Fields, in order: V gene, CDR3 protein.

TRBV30 CAWSGPQLYTEAFF
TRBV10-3 CAISDSAQGNSGYTF
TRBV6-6 CATKQTSGSYEQYF
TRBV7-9 CASSLWTRMNTEAFF
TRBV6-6 CASSYGGSDTEAFF
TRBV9 CASSVAGPNQPQHF
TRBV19 CASGGRPNPDTQYF
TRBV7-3 CASSLTTVAGYYNEQFF
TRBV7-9 CASSPIREGSTEAFF
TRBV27 CASSLGSAGEQPQHF
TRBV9 CASSIGRVGNTIYF
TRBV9 CASSVGPTPNTGELFF
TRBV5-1 CASSLGTGDRVSPLHF
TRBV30 CAWSLPGGSTDTQYF
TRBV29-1 CSVEPAETDTQYF
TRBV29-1 CSAKDRGWFNEQFF
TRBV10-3 CAISESRVPGEDTEAFF
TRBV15 CATSRDQGKNEKLFF